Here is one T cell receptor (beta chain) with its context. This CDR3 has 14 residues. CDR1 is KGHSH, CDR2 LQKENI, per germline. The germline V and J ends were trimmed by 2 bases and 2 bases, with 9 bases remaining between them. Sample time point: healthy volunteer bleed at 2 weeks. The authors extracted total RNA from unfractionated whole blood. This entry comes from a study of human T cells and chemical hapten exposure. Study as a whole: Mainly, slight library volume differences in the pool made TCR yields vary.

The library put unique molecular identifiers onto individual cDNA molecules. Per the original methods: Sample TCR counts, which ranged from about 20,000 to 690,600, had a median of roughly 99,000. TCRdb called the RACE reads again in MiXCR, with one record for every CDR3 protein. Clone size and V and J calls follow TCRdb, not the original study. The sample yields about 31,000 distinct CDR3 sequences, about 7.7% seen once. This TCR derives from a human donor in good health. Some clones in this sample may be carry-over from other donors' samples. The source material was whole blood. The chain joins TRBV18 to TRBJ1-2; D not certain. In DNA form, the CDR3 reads TGTGCCAGCTCACCAGGTCATGCGAACTATGGCTACACCTTC. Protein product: CASSPGHANYGYTF. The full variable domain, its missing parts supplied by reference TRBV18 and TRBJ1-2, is NAGVMQNPRHLVRRRGQEARLRCSPMKGHSHVYWYRQLPEEGLKFMVYLQKENIIDESGMPKERFSAEFPKEGPSILRIQQVVRGDSAAYFCASSPGHANYGYTFGSGTRLTVV.